This entry describes one T cell receptor (beta chain). The data are from a study of blood T cell repertoires in COVID-19. Residents of about two dozen US areas, aged roughly 18 to 95 years, made up the participants. Clinical history as reported by participants underpinned cohort assignment. The CDR3 runs to 15 residues. V lost 3 bases and J lost 8, with 18 bases in between. Germline values: CDR1 SGHDT, CDR2 YYEEEE. Per the original data handling: Amplified reference gene primers provided the basis for estimating nucleated cell counts. Clones were sequenced by immunoSEQ multiplex PCR, and TCRdb holds only the in-frame ones, with some missing. V, J and clone size were drawn from that table, and D and trimming were deduced from the DNA. The table lists under 200,000 clones, roughly 80% of them singletons.

The receptor was isolated from a woman aged 40 to 49 with acute COVID-19. Input material: PBMCs or T cells enriched from blood (not recorded which). The chain couples TRBV5-6 to TRBJ2-1, with D perhaps matching TRBD2 (6 bases). CDR3: CASSSGTRSGDEQFF. The DNA of the CDR3 is TGTGCCAGCAGCTCCGGGACTCGGAGTGGGGATGAGCAGTTCTTC.